The source of this T cell receptor (beta chain) is a study of shared clonotypes between healthy human individuals. Overall study findings and caveats: Larger estimated richness was generally recorded for naive subsets relative to memory subsets. Clonotypes shared by all four donors outscored non-shared clonotypes in generation probability. Read depth was anticipated to influence clonotype sharing among donors.

Naive-designated CD8 cells lacked CD45RO, were positively enriched for CCR7, and omitted terminally differentiated effector memory CD45RA+ cells. This clone was counted between two and nine times. Its antigen is still unknown. The same CDR3 arises from other DNA sequences in this sample as well. V dropped 2 bases and J dropped 1 base, with 6 bases sitting between them. The germline V gene has CDR1 MNHEY and CDR2 SMNVEV (reference sequence). The CDR3 is 13 amino acids. TCRdb's table, derived via immunoSEQ multiplex PCR, lists solely in-frame clones and lacks some. The table includes about 2.2 million clones, 90% to 95% detected once.

The TCR sequence derives from a man in his late teens or twenties in good health. Some clones in this sample may be carry-over from other donors' samples. The sequenced sample was naive CD8+ T cells from PBMCs. The V and J genes are TRBV27 and TRBJ2-7; TRBD1 is a possible D gene (5 bases). CDR3: CASSLTGSYEQYF. The CDR3 DNA is TGTGCCAGCAGTTTAACAGGATCCTACGAGCAGTACTTC.